This T cell receptor beta chain is drawn from a study of T cell repertoires in cytomegalovirus infection. A single record per CDR3 protein comes from TCRdb applying MiXCR to the reads. The sample lists roughly 800,000 distinct CDR3 sequences, about 29% occurring once. V gave up 3 bases and J gave up 4 bases, with 11 bases separating them. Germline V lookup: CDR1 SQVTM, CDR2 ANQGSEA. The CDR3 runs to 13 residues. Notes on this clonotype: The antigen is not known.

Study-wide points: Clonotypes of TCR beta that were HLA-C-restricted and CMV-specific dominated the ex vivo response. Pooled public TCR beta family frequency picked out CMV carriers with the relevant HLA.

The sample in question was cultured CD8+ T cells from PBMCs, obtained from culture after CMV antigen stimulation. This chain uses TRBV29-1 with TRBJ2-3; no definite D call. This clonotype was obtained from a human donor in good health (CMV status not recorded). Some clones in this sample may be carry-over from other donors' samples. The CDR3 nucleotides are TGCAGCGTTGATGATGAGGCCCCAGATACGCAGTATTTT. Its translation: CSVDDEAPDTQYF.